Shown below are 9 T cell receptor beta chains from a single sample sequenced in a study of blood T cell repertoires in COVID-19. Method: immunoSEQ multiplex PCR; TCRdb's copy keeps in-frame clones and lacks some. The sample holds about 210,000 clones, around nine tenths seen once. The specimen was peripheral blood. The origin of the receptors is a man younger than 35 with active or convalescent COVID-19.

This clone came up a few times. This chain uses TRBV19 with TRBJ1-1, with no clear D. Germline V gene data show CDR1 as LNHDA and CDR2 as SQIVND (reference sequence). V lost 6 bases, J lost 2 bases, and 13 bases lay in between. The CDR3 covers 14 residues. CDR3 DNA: TGTGCCAGTAGCCCCCCCGGGAGCAACACTGAAGCTTTCTTT. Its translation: CASSPPGSNTEAFF.

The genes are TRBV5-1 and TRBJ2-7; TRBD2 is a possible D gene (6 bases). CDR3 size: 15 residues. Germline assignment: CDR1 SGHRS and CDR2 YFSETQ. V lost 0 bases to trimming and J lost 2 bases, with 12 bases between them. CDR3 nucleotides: TGCGCCAGCAGCTTGGCCGGCGGGGCAACCTACGAGCAGTACTTC. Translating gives CASSLAGGATYEQYF.

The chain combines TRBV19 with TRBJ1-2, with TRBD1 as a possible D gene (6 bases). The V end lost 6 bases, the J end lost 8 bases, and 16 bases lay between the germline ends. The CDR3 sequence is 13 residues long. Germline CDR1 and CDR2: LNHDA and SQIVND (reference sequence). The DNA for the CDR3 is TGTGCCAGTAGCTTACAGGGTCAGCAAGGCTACACCTTC. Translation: CASSLQGQQGYTF.

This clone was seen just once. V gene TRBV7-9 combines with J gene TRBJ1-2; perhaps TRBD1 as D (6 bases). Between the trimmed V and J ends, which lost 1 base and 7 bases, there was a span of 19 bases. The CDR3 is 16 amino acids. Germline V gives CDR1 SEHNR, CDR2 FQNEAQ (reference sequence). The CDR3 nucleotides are TGTGCCAGCAGCTTAGAGTCTGCCAGGGGACTATCTGGCTACACCTTC. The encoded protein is CASSLESARGLSGYTF.

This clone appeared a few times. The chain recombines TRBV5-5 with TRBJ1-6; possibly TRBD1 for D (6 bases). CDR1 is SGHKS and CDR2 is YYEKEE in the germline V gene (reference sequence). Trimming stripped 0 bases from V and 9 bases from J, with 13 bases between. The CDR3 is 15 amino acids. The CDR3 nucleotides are TGTGCCAGCAGCTTGGACGCCAGGGGAAGTTCACCCCTCCACTTT. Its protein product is CASSLDARGSSPLHF.

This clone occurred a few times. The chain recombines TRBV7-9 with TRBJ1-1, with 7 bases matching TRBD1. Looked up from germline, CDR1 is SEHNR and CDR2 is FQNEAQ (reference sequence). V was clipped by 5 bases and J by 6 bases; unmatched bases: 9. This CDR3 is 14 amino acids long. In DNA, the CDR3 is TGTGCCAGCAGCCCCGCCATGACAGGGTCTGAAGCTTTCTTT. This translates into CASSPAMTGSEAFF.

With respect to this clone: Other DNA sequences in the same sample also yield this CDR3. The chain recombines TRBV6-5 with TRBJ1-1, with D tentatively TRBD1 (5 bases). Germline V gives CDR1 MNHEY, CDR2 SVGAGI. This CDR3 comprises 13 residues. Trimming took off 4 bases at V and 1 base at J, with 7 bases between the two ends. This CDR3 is CASSLTENTEAFF. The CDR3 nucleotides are TGTGCCAGCAGTTTGACAGAGAACACTGAAGCTTTCTTT.

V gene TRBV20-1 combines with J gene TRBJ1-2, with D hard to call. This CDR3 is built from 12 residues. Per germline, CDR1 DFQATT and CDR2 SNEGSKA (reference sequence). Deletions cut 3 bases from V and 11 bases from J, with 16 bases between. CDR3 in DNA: TGCAGTGCTAGTCTGTGGCAGGTCGGATACACCTTC. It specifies CSASLWQVGYTF.

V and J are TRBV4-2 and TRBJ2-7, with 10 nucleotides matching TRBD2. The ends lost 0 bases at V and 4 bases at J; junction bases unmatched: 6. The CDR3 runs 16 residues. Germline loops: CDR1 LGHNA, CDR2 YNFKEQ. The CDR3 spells CASSQELASGSYEQYF. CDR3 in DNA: TGTGCCAGCAGCCAAGAGTTGGCTAGCGGGAGTTACGAGCAGTACTTC.